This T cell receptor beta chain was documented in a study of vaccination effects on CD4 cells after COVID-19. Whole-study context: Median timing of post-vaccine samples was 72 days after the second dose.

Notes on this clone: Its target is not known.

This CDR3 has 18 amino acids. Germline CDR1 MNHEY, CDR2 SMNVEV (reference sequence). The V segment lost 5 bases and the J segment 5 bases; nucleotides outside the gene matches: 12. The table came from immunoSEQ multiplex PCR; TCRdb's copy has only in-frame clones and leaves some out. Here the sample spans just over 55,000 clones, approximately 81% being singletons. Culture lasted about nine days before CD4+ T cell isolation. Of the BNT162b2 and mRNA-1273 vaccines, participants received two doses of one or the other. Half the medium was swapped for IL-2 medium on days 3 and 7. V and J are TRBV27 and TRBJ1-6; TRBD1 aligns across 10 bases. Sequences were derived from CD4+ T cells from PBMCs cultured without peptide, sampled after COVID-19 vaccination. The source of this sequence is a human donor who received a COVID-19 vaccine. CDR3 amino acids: CASSPTPTGGNHNSPLHF. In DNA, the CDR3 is TGTGCCAGCAGTCCTACCCCGACAGGGGGCAACCATAATTCACCCCTCCACTTT.